The clone carrying this T cell receptor (beta chain) occurred a few times. Its antigen is as yet unknown. The data derive from a study of T cells after yellow fever vaccination. Study conclusions and caveats: A faster peak, day 5 versus 15, was reached by the weaker secondary response.

Germline CDR1 reads KGHSH; CDR2 reads LQKENI. The CDR3 spans 15 residues. V lost 0 bases to trimming and J lost 5 bases, with 13 bases between them. A universal primer site and UMIs were added as TCR cDNA was made by 5'RACE template switching. TCRdb redid the calling of the 5' RACE reads with MiXCR, one entry per CDR3 protein. The sample has about 340,000 distinct CDR3 sequences; approximately 12% are singletons. This sequence joins TRBV18 and TRBJ2-5; D is undetermined. The receptor's source is a man younger than 30 who received the YFV17D yellow fever vaccine. Sample: CD4+ T cells sorted from PBMCs, taken 15 days after the yellow fever booster vaccination. CDR3 residues: CASSPPSERRETQYF. CDR3 coding DNA: TGTGCCAGCTCACCACCGTCAGAGCGAAGGGAGACCCAGTACTTC.